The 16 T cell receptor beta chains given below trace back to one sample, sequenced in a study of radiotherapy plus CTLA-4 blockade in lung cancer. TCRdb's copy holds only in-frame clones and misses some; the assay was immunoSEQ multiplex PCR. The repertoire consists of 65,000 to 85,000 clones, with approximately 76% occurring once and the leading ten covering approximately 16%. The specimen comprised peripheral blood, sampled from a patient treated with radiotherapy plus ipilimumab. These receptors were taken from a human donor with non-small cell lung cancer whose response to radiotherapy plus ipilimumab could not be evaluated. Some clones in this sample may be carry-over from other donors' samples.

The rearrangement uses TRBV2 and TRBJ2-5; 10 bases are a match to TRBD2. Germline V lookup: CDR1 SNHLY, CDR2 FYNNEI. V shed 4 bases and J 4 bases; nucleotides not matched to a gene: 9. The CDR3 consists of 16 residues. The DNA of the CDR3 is TGTGCCAGCAGTGTCAGCGGGGGGGCCGTAGGAGAGACCCAGTACTTC. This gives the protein CASSVSGGAVGETQYF.

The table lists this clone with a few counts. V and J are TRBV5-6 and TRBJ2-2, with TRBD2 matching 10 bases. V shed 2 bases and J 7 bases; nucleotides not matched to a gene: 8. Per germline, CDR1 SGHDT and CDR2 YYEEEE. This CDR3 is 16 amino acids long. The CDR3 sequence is CASSLKAGGPVGELFF. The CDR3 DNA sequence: TGTGCCAGCAGCTTAAAAGCGGGGGGGCCCGTCGGGGAGCTGTTTTTT.

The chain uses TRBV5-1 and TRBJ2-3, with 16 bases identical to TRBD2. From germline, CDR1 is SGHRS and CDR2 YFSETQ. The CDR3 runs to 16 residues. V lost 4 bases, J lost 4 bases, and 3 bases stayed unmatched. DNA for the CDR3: TGCGCCAGCAGCCCAGGGACTAGCGGGGGGGCAGATACGCAGTATTTT. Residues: CASSPGTSGGADTQYF. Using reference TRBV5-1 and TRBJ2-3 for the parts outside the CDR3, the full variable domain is KAGVTQTPRYLIKTRGQQVTLSCSPISGHRSVSWYQQTPGQGLQFLFEYFSETQRNKGNFPGRFSGRQFSNSRSEMNVSTLELGDSALYLCASSPGTSGGADTQYFGPGTRLTVL.

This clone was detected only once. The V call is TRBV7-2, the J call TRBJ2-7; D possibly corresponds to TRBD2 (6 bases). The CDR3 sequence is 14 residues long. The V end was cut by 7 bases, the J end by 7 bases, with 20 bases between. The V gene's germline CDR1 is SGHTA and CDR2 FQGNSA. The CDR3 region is CASTSDSEAGEQYF. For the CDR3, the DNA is TGTGCCAGCACCTCTGACAGTGAGGCGGGAGAGCAGTACTTC.

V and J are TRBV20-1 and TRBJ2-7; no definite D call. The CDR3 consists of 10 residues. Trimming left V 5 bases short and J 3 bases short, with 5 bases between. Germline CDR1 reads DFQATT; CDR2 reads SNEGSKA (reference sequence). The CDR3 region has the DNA TGCAGTGCTTACAGCTACGAGCAGTACTTC. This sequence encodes CSAYSYEQYF.

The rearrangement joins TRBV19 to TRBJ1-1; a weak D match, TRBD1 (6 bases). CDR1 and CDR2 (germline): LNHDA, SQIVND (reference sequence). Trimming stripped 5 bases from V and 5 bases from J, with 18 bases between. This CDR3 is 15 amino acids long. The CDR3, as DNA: TGTGCCAGTAGTTATACCCCGGCAGGGGCAACTGAAGCTTTCTTT. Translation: CASSYTPAGATEAFF.

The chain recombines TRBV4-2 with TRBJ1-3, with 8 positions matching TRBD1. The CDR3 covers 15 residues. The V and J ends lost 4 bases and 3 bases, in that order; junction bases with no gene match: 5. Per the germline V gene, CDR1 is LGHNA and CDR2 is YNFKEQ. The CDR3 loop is CASSRDRGDGNTIYF. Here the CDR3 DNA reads TGTGCCAGCAGCCGAGACAGGGGCGATGGAAACACCATATATTTT.

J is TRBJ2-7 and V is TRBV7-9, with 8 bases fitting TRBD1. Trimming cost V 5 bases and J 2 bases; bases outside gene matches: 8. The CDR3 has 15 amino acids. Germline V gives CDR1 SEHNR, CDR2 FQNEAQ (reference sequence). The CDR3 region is CASSLLDRGTYEQYF. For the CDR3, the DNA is TGTGCCAGCAGCCTACTCGACAGGGGAACCTACGAGCAGTACTTC.

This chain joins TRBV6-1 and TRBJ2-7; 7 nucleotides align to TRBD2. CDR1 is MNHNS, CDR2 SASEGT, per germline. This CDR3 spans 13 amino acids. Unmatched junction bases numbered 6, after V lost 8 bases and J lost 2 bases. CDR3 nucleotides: TGTGCCAGCGTACTGGCGGGAGCCTACGAGCAGTACTTC. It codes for CASVLAGAYEQYF.

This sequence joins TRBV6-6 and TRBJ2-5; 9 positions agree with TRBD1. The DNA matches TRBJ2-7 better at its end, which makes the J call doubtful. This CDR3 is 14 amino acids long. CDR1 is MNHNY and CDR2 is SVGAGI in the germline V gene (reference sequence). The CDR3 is CASSYSDRGDEQYF. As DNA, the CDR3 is TGTGCCAGCAGTTACTCGGACAGGGGCGACGAGCAGTACTTC.

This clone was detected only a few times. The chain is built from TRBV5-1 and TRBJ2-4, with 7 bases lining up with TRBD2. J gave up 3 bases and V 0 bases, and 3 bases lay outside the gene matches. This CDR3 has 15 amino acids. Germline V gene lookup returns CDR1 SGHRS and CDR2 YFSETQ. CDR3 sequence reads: CASSLAGEGKNIQYF. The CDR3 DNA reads TGCGCCAGCAGCTTGGCCGGGGAGGGCAAAAACATTCAGTACTTC.

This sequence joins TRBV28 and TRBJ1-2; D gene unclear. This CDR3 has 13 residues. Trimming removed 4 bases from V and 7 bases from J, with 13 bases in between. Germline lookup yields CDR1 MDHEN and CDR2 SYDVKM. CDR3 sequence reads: CASSWGPEGGYTF. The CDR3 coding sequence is TGTGCCAGCAGTTGGGGTCCTGAGGGTGGCTACACCTTC.

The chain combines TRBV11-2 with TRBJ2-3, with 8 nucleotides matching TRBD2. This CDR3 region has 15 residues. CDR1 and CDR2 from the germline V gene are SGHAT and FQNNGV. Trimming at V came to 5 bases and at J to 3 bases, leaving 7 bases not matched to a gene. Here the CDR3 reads CASSPSGTSTDTQYF. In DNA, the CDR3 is TGTGCCAGCAGCCCCAGCGGGACTAGTACAGATACGCAGTATTTT. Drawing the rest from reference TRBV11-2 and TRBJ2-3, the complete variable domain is EAGVAQSPRYKIIEKRQSVAFWCNPISGHATLYWYQQILGQGPKLLIQFQNNGVVDDSQLPKDRFSAERLKGVDSTLKIQPAKLEDSAVYLCASSPSGTSTDTQYFGPGTRLTVL.

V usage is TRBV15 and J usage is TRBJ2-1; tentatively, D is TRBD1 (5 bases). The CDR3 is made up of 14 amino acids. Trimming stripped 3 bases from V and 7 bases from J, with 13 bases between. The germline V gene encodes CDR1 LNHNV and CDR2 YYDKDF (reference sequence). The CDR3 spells CATSSRAGVNEQFF. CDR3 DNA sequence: TGTGCCACCAGCAGCAGGGCAGGAGTGAATGAGCAGTTCTTC.

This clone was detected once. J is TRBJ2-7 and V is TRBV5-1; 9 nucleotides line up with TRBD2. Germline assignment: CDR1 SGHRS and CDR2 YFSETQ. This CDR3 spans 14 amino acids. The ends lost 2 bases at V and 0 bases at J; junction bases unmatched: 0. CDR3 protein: CASSFSGSSYEQYF. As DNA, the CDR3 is TGCGCCAGCAGCTTTAGCGGGAGCTCCTACGAGCAGTACTTC.

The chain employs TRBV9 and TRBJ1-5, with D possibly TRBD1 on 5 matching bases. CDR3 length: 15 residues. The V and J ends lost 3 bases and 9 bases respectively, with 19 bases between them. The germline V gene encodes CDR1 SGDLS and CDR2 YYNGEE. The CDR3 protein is CASSAGGVYPGPQHF. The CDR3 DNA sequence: TGTGCCAGCAGCGCCGGGGGTGTATACCCAGGGCCCCAGCATTTT.